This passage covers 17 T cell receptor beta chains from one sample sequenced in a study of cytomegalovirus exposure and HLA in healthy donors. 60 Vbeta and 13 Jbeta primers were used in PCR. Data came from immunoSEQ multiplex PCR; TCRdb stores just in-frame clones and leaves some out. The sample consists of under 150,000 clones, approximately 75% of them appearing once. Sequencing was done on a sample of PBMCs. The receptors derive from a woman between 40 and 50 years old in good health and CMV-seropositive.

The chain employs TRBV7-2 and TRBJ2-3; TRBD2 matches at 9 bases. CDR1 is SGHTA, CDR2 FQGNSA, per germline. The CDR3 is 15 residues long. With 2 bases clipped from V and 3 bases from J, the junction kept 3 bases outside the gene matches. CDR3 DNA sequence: TGTGCCAGCAGCTTAAGTAGCGGGAGTACAGATACGCAGTATTTT. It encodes CASSLSSGSTDTQYF.

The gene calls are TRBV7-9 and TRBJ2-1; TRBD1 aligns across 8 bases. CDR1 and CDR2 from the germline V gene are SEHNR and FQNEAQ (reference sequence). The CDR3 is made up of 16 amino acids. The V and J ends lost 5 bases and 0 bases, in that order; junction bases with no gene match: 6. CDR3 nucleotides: TGTGCCAGCAGCCCCTCAACAGGGGGCTCCTACAATGAGCAGTTCTTC. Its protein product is CASSPSTGGSYNEQFF.

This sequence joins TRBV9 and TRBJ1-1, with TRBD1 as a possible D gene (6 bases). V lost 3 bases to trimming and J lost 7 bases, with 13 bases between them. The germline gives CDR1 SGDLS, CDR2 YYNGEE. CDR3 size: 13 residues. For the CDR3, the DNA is TGTGCCAGCAGCGGGAAACAGGGATTTGAAGCTTTCTTT. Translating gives CASSGKQGFEAFF.

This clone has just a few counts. The CDR3 protein is CASSLEGADTQYF. The CDR3 coding sequence is TGTGCCAGCAGCTTAGAGGGGGCAGATACGCAGTATTTT. V and J are TRBV13 and TRBJ2-3; D possibly corresponds to TRBD1 (6 bases). Germline-derived CDR1 and CDR2 are PRHDT and FYEKMQ (reference sequence). The CDR3 loop spans 13 amino acids. Trimming removed 1 base from V and 4 bases from J, with 6 bases in between.

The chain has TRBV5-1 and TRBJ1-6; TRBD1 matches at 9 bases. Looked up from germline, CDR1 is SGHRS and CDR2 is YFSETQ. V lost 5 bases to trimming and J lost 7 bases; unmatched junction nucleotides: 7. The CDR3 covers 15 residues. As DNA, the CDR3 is TGCGCCAGCAGTCTAGAGGGACAGGGAAATTCACCCCTCCACTTT. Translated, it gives CASSLEGQGNSPLHF.

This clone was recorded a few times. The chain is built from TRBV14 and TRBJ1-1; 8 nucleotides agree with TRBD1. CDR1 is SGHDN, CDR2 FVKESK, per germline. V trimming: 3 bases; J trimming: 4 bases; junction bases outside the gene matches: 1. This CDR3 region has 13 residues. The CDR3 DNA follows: TGTGCCAGCAGCCAGGACAGGGTCACTGAAGCTTTCTTT. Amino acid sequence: CASSQDRVTEAFF.

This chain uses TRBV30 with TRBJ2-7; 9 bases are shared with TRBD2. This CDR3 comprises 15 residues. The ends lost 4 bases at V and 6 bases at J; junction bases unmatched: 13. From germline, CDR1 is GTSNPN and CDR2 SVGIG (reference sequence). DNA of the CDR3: TGTGCCTGGATTAGAATAGCGGGAGTACGGCCCGAGCAGTACTTC. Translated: CAWIRIAGVRPEQYF.

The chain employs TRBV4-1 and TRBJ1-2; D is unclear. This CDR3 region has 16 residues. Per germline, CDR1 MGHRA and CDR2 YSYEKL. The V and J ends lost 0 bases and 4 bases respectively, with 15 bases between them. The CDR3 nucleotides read TGCGCCAGCAGCCAAGATAGAGGCAGAGGGCTCTATGGCTACACCTTC. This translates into CASSQDRGRGLYGYTF.

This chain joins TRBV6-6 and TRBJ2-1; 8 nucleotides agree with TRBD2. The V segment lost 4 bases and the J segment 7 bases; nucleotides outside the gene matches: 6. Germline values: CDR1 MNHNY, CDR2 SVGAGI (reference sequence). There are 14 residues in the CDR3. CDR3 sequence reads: CASSSGRDGNEQFF. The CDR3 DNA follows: TGTGCCAGCAGTTCCGGGAGGGATGGTAATGAGCAGTTCTTC.

The CDR3: CASSPGQNEQYF. CDR3 coding DNA: TGTGCCAGCAGCCCGGGACAGAACGAGCAGTACTTC. This chain uses TRBV7-9 with TRBJ2-7; the match to TRBD1 covers 7 bases. The V and J ends lost 5 bases and 5 bases, in that order; junction bases with no gene match: 3. Germline assignment: CDR1 SEHNR and CDR2 FQNEAQ (reference sequence). This CDR3 has 12 residues. Complete variable domain (other parts from reference TRBV7-9 and TRBJ2-7): DTGVSQNPRHKITKRGQNVTFRCDPISEHNRLYWYRQTLGQGPEFLTYFQNEAQLEKSRLLSDRFSAERPKGSFSTLEIQRTEQGDSAMYLCASSPGQNEQYFGPGTRLTVT.

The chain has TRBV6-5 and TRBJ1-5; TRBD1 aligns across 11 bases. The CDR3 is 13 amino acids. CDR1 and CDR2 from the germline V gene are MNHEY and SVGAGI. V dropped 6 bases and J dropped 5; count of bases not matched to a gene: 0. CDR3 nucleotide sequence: TGTGCCAGCAGGGGACAGGGGGATCAGCCCCAGCATTTT. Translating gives CASRGQGDQPQHF.

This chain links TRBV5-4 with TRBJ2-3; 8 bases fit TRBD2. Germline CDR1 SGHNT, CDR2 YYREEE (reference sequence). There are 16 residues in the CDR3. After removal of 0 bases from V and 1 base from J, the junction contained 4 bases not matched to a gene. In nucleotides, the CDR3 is TGTGCCAGCAGCTTGGAACTAGCGGAACGCACAGATACGCAGTATTTT. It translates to CASSLELAERTDTQYF. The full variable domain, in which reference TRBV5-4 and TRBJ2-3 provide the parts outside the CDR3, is ETGVTQSPTHLIKTRGQQVTLRCSSQSGHNTVSWYQQALGQGPQFIFQYYREEENGRGNFPPRFSGLQFPNYSSELNVNALELDDSALYLCASSLELAERTDTQYFGPGTRLTVL.

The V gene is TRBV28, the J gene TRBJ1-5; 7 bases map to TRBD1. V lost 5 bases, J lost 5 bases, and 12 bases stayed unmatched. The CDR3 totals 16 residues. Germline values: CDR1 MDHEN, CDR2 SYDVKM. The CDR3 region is CASSLALRGFDQPQHF. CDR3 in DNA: TGTGCCAGCAGTCTTGCCCTCAGGGGGTTTGATCAGCCCCAGCATTTT.

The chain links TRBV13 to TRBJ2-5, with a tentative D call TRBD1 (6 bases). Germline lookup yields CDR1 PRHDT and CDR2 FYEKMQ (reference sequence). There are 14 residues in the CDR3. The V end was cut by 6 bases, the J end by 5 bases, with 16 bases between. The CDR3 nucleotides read TGTGCCAGCAGAATCCAGCAGGGGCCGGAGACCCAGTACTTC. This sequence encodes CASRIQQGPETQYF.

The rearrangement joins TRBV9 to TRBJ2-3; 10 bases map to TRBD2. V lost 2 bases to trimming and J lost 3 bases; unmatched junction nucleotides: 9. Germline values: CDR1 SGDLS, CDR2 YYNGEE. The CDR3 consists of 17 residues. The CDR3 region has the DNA TGTGCCAGCAGCGTTGCTAGCGGGAGTTATGGGACAGATACGCAGTATTTT. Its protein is CASSVASGSYGTDTQYF.

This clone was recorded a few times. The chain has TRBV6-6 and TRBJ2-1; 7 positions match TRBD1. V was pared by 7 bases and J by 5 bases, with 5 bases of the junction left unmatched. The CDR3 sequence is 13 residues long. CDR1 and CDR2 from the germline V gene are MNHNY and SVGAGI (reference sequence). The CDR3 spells CASNRQGHNEQFF. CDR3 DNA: TGTGCCAGCAACCGACAGGGTCACAATGAGCAGTTCTTC.

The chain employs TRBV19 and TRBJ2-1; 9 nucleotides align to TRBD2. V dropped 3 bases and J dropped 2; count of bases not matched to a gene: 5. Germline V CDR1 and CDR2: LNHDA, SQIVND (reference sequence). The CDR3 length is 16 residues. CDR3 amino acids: CASSIRLAGTYNEQFF. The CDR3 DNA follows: TGTGCCAGTAGTATTCGTCTAGCGGGAACCTACAATGAGCAGTTCTTC.